A single sample is the source of the 5 T cell receptor beta chains below, sequenced in a study of CD8+CD57+ T cells in acquired aplastic anemia. Genomic DNA served as template for TCR beta VDJ and CDR3 profiling. TCRdb recomputed calls from the reads with MiXCR, one row per CDR3 protein. The sample has fewer than 150,000 distinct CDR3 sequences; 48% are singletons. Sequencing was done on a sample of sorted CD4+, CD8+, or CD8+CD57+ T cells (not recorded which) from PBMCs. The receptor source for this set is a human donor in good health, serving as a control.

This chain uses TRBV10-3 with TRBJ2-1; TRBD2 aligns across 8 bases. CDR1 and CDR2 (germline): ENHRY, SYGVKD. Trimming removed 4 bases from V and 0 bases from J; junction bases left unmatched: 5. The CDR3 sequence is 16 residues long. CDR3 residues: CAISGTSRNSYNEQFF. The CDR3 DNA reads as TGTGCCATCAGTGGGACTAGCCGTAACTCCTACAATGAGCAGTTCTTC.

The chain links TRBV2 to TRBJ2-3; 12 nucleotides align to TRBD2. Looked up from germline, CDR1 is SNHLY and CDR2 is FYNNEI. This CDR3 spans 15 amino acids. V was pared by 10 bases and J by 2 bases, with 7 bases of the junction left unmatched. CDR3 region: CATFGLAGITDTQYF. Written as DNA, the CDR3 is TGTGCCACCTTTGGACTAGCGGGGATCACAGATACGCAGTATTTT.

This clonotype was counted ten times or more. The J gene is TRBJ2-5, the V gene TRBV2, with 10 bases aligning to TRBD2. Trimming took 3 bases from V and 3 from J; bases not matched to a gene: 4. Germline values: CDR1 SNHLY, CDR2 FYNNEI. The CDR3 covers 15 residues. CDR3 sequence: CASSDQGLAEETQYF. The CDR3 nucleotides read TGTGCCAGCAGTGATCAAGGACTAGCGGAAGAGACCCAGTACTTC. Drawing the rest from reference TRBV2 and TRBJ2-5, the complete variable domain is EPEVTQTPSHQVTQMGQEVILRCVPISNHLYFYWYRQILGQKVEFLVSFYNNEISEKSEIFDDQFSVERPDGSNFTLKIRSTKLEDSAMYFCASSDQGLAEETQYFGPGTRLLVL.

The chain links TRBV7-9 to TRBJ2-5; possible D gene TRBD1, 6 bases. The J call may be mistaken, given a closer DNA end match to TRBJ2-7. The CDR3 loop spans 12 amino acids. The germline CDR1 and CDR2 sequences are SEHNR and FQNEAQ (reference sequence). CDR3 loop: CASSKDRAEQYF. The CDR3 DNA reads TGTGCCAGCAGCAAGGACAGAGCCGAGCAGTACTTC.

This clonotype was seen ten or more times. Written as DNA, the CDR3 is TGTGCCAGCAGCTTAGTACCCGGGGAGCTGTTTTTT. This gives the protein CASSLVPGELFF. This chain uses TRBV7-9 with TRBJ2-2; no firm D call. V lost 1 base, J lost 6 bases, and 3 bases lay in between. Germline V gene sequence: CDR1 SEHNR, CDR2 FQNEAQ (reference sequence). CDR3 length equals 12 residues.